This note documents a single T cell receptor (beta chain) sequence. Noted time point: persistent/refractory GD, antithyroid drugs over 5 years with positive TRAb. Extracted RNA from PBMCs served as the source of the TCR library. The junction had 0 bases not matched to a gene; V was cut back by 0 bases and J by 2 bases. This CDR3 contains 16 residues. This sample is drawn from a study of regulatory T cells in long-lasting Graves disease. Investigators prepared the TCR beta libraries by applying iRepertoire HTBI primers and Arm-PCR of CDR3 regions. TCRdb reprocessed the multiplex PCR reads via MiXCR and lists one record per CDR3 protein. The sample contains roughly 300,000 distinct CDR3 sequences, about 18% of which appear only once.

The chain is built from TRBV12-3 or TRBV12-4 and TRBJ2-1; 11 bases map to TRBD2. The material was peripheral blood mononuclear cells (PBMCs), obtained when the disease was refractory, from a patient treated with antithyroid drugs. This sequence originates from a female donor with Graves disease. CDR3 protein: CASSLAGLAAYNEQFF. For the CDR3, the DNA is TGTGCCAGCAGTTTAGCGGGACTAGCGGCCTACAATGAGCAGTTCTTC.